This TCR beta chain was recorded in a study of graft-versus-host responses after intestinal transplantation (dated by TCRdb to 2020 to 2023). The study in broad terms: The transplants that recipients received were multivisceral, liver-intestinal, or isolated intestinal. Anti-thymocyte globulin induction was given to all recipients, followed by maintenance tacrolimus and steroids for 3 to 4 years. Bulk TCR-beta CDR3 sequencing was used to track graft-versus-host and host-versus-graft alloreactive T cell clones in the graft, circulation and bone marrow after intestinal transplantation. Alloreactive clones were identified by sequencing pre-transplant mixed lymphocyte reaction products and comparing them with unstimulated pre-transplant donor and recipient T cells. The cohort enrolled around 23 intestinal transplant recipients including one retransplant, and a few patients lacking pretransplant specimens were excluded. A peak of at least 4% donor T cells among recipient peripheral blood mononuclear cells was the definition used for donor T cell macrochimerism. Rather than being sequenced by the commercial service, samples from a few later patients were sequenced in-house on an Illumina MiSeq and processed with MiXCR.

The study at large found these results: Patients with donor T cell macrochimerism had high GvH to HvG T cell clonal ratios in their allografts. GvH clones were detected in recipient bone marrow, and some of these GvH clones were observed earlier in ileal mucosa or blood, consistent with an intestinal mucosal origin. Early after transplant, peak levels of circulating GvH clones were found to be associated with declines in HvG clones. The relatively low number and heterogeneity of intestinal transplant patients limited the conclusions.

The germline V gene (reference sequence) yields LNHNV for CDR1 and YYDKDF for CDR2. Reading from cysteine to phenylalanine, the CDR3 counts 20 amino acids. This entry keeps only the CDR3 DNA: 60 bases, framed from base 1. Clipping removes 0 bases from V and 4 bases from J, with 20 as the unmatched junction base count. Blood samples were collected up to 4 times in the first month after transplant and then at least monthly when available. This clone was counted between two and nine times. Its recognized antigen is unknown. Base qualities are not at hand, and no much larger clone is one base apart. The library was obtained by the immunoSEQ multiplex PCR assay. Adaptive Biotechnologies carried out high-throughput TCR-beta CDR3 sequencing of genomic DNA for most patients. The paper's data handling went like this. Adaptive's ImmunoSEQ software supplied the TCR sequencing data for 18 patients, while MiXCR and VDJtools were used to process a few other patients. CDR3 nucleotide sequences shared by donor and recipient were removed because the origin of these sequences could not be assigned. At least 2-fold expansion over unstimulated cells and a minimum CFSE-low frequency of 0.002% (template counts) or 0.001% (read counts) were required for clones to be classified as alloreactive. Clones were considered mappable if detected in sequenced pre-transplant spleen, lymph node, or MLR CFSE-low populations of the donor or recipient. Cumulative frequency of alloreactive clones was calculated as a percentage of all sequences weighted by copy number. In TCRdb, the immuneACCESS table is reduced to in-frame sequences with V and J assigned. These tables do not hold every clone; where another copy was compared, an unresolved V gene accounts for under half, and the others remain unexplained. V, J and clone size are taken as reported in that table, and D and trimming were inferred from the DNA itself. Present in this sample are some 45,000 clones, roughly 90% of which were seen just once. The ten largest make up approximately 4.7% of the sample.

The sequence joins TRBV15 to TRBJ2-7; TRBD1 matches 8 bases in the middle. The starting material was PBMCs, obtained 524 days after transplant. The origin of this receptor is a human patient who received an intestinal transplant, so some T cells may come from the graft donor. The nucleotide sequence is given as TGTGCCACCAGCAGAGATAGCCGAGGACAGGGAAAAGGCCTTAGTTACGAGCAGTACTTC. The encoded protein is CATSRDSRGQGKGLSYEQYF.